These 16 T cell receptor beta chains were all obtained from the same sample, sequenced in a study of blood T cell repertoires in COVID-19. The protocol was immunoSEQ multiplex PCR, while the TCRdb copy is restricted to in-frame clones and leaves out a portion. Of roughly 250,000 clones in the sample, 85% to 90% are singletons; the top ten hold roughly 0.8%. The sequenced material came from peripheral blood. The receptors shown here come from a man aged 30-40 years with acute or convalescent COVID-19.

This chain connects TRBV11-2 to TRBJ1-4; TRBD1 agrees at 7 bases. J lost 1 base, V lost 1 base, and 3 bases had no gene match. CDR1 and CDR2 from the germline V gene are SGHAT and FQNNGV. This CDR3 has 16 amino acids. CDR3 sequence (DNA): TGTGCCAGCAGCTTAGGACAGGGCGTAACTAATGAAAAACTGTTTTTT. Protein sequence: CASSLGQGVTNEKLFF.

The chain uses TRBV19 and TRBJ1-6; no clear D. The CDR3 totals 15 residues. The V end was cut by 3 bases, the J end by 9 bases, with 15 bases between. Germline-derived CDR1 and CDR2 are LNHDA and SQIVND (reference sequence). The CDR3 reads CASSIGGGLGSPLHF. The DNA for the CDR3 is TGTGCCAGTAGTATTGGCGGCGGGCTGGGTTCACCCCTCCACTTT. The entire variable domain, with the rest obtained from reference TRBV19 and TRBJ1-6, is as follows: DGGITQSPKYLFRKEGQNVTLSCEQNLNHDAMYWYRQDPGQGLRLIYYSQIVNDFQKGDIAEGYSVSREKKESFPLTVTSAQKNPTAFYLCASSIGGGLGSPLHFGNGTRLTVT.

V is TRBV12-5 and J is TRBJ2-4; D may be TRBD1 (6 bases). The CDR3 sequence is 15 residues long. Germline V CDR1 and CDR2: LGHNT, FRNRAP. Trimming pared 1 base from V and 7 bases from J, leaving 14 bases between. CDR3 DNA: TGTGCTAGTGGTTTGGGGGGGCAAGGGTGGAACATTCAGTACTTC. It specifies CASGLGGQGWNIQYF.

The chain carries TRBV6-5 and TRBJ1-6; D is possibly TRBD1 (5 bases). The CDR3 loop spans 14 amino acids. Between the trimmed V and J ends, which lost 7 bases and 8 bases, there was a span of 15 bases. From germline, CDR1 is MNHEY and CDR2 SVGAGI. The CDR3 DNA reads TGTGCCAGCACCAACGGGGGGGGGTATTCACCCCTCCACTTT. Protein product: CASTNGGGYSPLHF.

The V gene is TRBV18, the J gene TRBJ1-1; no firm D call. V lost 4 bases and J lost 8, with 8 bases in between. CDR3 length: 11 amino acids. The V gene's germline CDR1 is KGHSH and CDR2 LQKENI. In DNA, the CDR3 is TGTGCCAGCTCACAGGAGTCAGAAGCTTTCTTT. Translated: CASSQESEAFF.

This clone appeared a few times. V is TRBV5-3 and J is TRBJ1-5; D is uncertain. TRBV5-3 qualifies as an ORF whose function is uncertain. The CDR3 sequence is 18 residues long. V lost 5 bases and J 0 bases, leaving 21 bases between the germline ends. The CDR3 loop reads CARRSEGAGSYSNQPQHF. The CDR3 bases are TGTGCCAGAAGGTCCGAGGGTGCGGGGAGTTATAGCAATCAGCCCCAGCATTTT.

This clone showed up just once. The V gene is TRBV18, the J gene TRBJ1-3, with a possible D match to TRBD1 (5 bases). Trimming took off 3 bases at V and 1 base at J, with 19 bases between the two ends. The CDR3 loop spans 18 amino acids. The V gene's germline CDR1 is KGHSH and CDR2 LQKENI. CDR3 sequence reads: CASSPQVPVRGSGNTIYF. In nucleotides, the CDR3 is TGTGCCAGCTCACCGCAAGTACCGGTTCGGGGGTCTGGAAACACCATATATTTT.

The rearrangement joins TRBV24-1 to TRBJ2-1; 8 nucleotides match TRBD2. Trimming removed 4 bases from V and 1 base from J; junction bases left unmatched: 5. CDR1 is KGHDR and CDR2 is SFDVKD in the germline V gene. CDR3 length: 16 residues. Written as DNA, the CDR3 is TGTGCCACCAGTGAGGTGACTAGCGCTTCCTACAATGAGCAGTTCTTC. It yields the protein CATSEVTSASYNEQFF.

This clone was seen more than once but under ten times. The J gene is TRBJ1-1, the V gene TRBV19; D is undetermined. This CDR3 has 14 residues. V was trimmed by 0 bases and J by 4 bases, leaving 9 bases between them. The germline gives CDR1 LNHDA, CDR2 SQIVND (reference sequence). CDR3 region: CASSIDLEVTEAFF. CDR3 DNA sequence: TGTGCCAGTAGTATAGATCTTGAGGTCACTGAAGCTTTCTTT.

The rearrangement uses TRBV5-6 and TRBJ1-3; TRBD1 matches at 7 bases. This CDR3 has 13 amino acids. Per germline, CDR1 SGHDT and CDR2 YYEEEE. The V gene end was trimmed by 2 bases and the J gene end by 11 bases; junction bases not matched to a gene: 7. The CDR3 sequence: CASSLLGQGAIYF. CDR3 DNA: TGTGCCAGCAGCTTACTAGGGCAGGGGGCCATATATTTT.

This sequence joins TRBV28 and TRBJ2-5, with TRBD1 matching 7 bases. This CDR3 region has 15 residues. Trimming cost V 5 bases and J 3 bases; bases outside gene matches: 9. Germline CDR1 and CDR2: MDHEN and SYDVKM. CDR3 nucleotide sequence: TGTGCCAGCAGTCCCCCGACAGGGATTGAAGAGACCCAGTACTTC. Translated, it gives CASSPPTGIEETQYF.

V and J are TRBV4-2 and TRBJ2-2; TRBD1 might be the D (6 bases). The CDR3 is 18 amino acids. Germline CDR1 reads LGHNA; CDR2 reads YNFKEQ. Trimming took off 6 bases at V and 0 bases at J, with 20 bases between the two ends. This CDR3 reads CASRSGDIPRTNTGELFF. In DNA, the CDR3 is TGTGCCAGCAGGTCAGGGGACATACCTCGAACGAACACCGGGGAGCTGTTTTTT.

The chain combines TRBV18 with TRBJ2-1; 8 nucleotides line up with TRBD2. The CDR3 spans 15 residues. Trimming removed 4 bases from V and 4 bases from J; junction bases left unmatched: 6. The germline gives CDR1 KGHSH, CDR2 LQKENI. Written as DNA, the CDR3 is TGTGCCAGCTCACAAAGCGGGAGTACGTACAATGAGCAGTTCTTC. The encoded protein is CASSQSGSTYNEQFF. Drawing the rest from reference TRBV18 and TRBJ2-1, the complete variable domain is NAGVMQNPRHLVRRRGQEARLRCSPMKGHSHVYWYRQLPEEGLKFMVYLQKENIIDESGMPKERFSAEFPKEGPSILRIQQVVRGDSAAYFCASSQSGSTYNEQFFGPGTRLTVL.

The chain uses TRBV7-9 and TRBJ1-5; 7 nucleotides align to TRBD1. CDR1 and CDR2 (germline): SEHNR, FQNEAQ (reference sequence). The CDR3 loop spans 14 amino acids. With V trimmed by 5 bases and J by 4 bases, 5 bases remained unmatched. CDR3 coding DNA: TGTGCCAGCAGCCCGCGGGACAGAAATCAGCCCCAGCATTTT. Translating gives CASSPRDRNQPQHF. Together with reference TRBV7-9 and TRBJ1-5, the CDR3 gives the full variable domain: DTGVSQNPRHKITKRGQNVTFRCDPISEHNRLYWYRQTLGQGPEFLTYFQNEAQLEKSRLLSDRFSAERPKGSFSTLEIQRTEQGDSAMYLCASSPRDRNQPQHFGDGTRLSIL.

The chain combines TRBV7-9 with TRBJ2-2, with 13 bases matching TRBD2. Germline V gene sequence: CDR1 SEHNR, CDR2 FQNEAQ (reference sequence). V shed 2 bases and J 7 bases; nucleotides not matched to a gene: 7. The CDR3 runs 17 residues. The CDR3 DNA is TGTGCCAGCAGCTTACCCAGGACTAGCGGGAGCGGCGGGGAGCTGTTTTTT. Amino acids: CASSLPRTSGSGGELFF.

The chain joins TRBV7-9 to TRBJ2-1; TRBD2 agrees at 12 bases. CDR3 length equals 15 residues. V trimming: 4 bases; J trimming: 6 bases; junction bases outside the gene matches: 4. The germline gives CDR1 SEHNR, CDR2 FQNEAQ (reference sequence). The CDR3 DNA is TGTGCCAGCAGCTCGCTAGCGGGGGGGCTCAATGAGCAGTTCTTC. As protein: CASSSLAGGLNEQFF.